This TCR beta chain was found in a study of blood T cell repertoires in COVID-19. In the study overall: Sites in the United States, Italy and Spain provided acute and convalescent COVID-19 samples. PBMCs, B-cell-depleted T cells, or T cells were the source of the cDNA or gDNA that made up the material.

How the authors handled the data: Estimates of nucleated cell counts were drawn from the amplification of reference gene primers. Repertoires were generated with immunoSEQ multiplex PCR, while TCRdb's copy carries only in-frame clones and drops some. V, J and clone size reflect that table, while D and trimming were determined from the DNA. The sample records approximately 340,000 clones, around 88% being singletons. The CDR3 is made up of 12 amino acids. From germline, CDR1 is SQVTM and CDR2 ANQGSEA. V lost 6 bases, J lost 6 bases, and 3 bases stayed unmatched. The chain joins TRBV29-1 to TRBJ2-2; 8 nucleotides match TRBD2. The sequence derives from a man aged 25 to 40 with active or convalescent COVID-19. Sequencing input: peripheral blood. In DNA form, the CDR3 reads TGCAGCGTAGCGGGACTAGCCGGGGAGCTGTTTTTT. Its protein product is CSVAGLAGELFF.